The 25 T cell receptor beta chains below were found in one sample sequenced in a study of tumor and adjacent non-tumor tissue in lung cancer. This sample's RNA came from whole unsorted tissue. More than 3 cm separated this lung sample from the edge of the tumor. The library came from three nested PCR rounds adapted from ARM-PCR protocols. TCRdb reprocessed the multiplex PCR reads via MiXCR and lists one record per CDR3 protein. The table has about 100,000 distinct CDR3 sequences, about 60% seen once. The sequencing input was distant non-tumor lung tissue. Every receptor here comes from a man aged 25 to 45 with non-small cell lung cancer.

Notes on this clonotype: With a much larger clone just one base away, this may be a read error. The chain has TRBV5-4 and TRBJ2-1, with 11 bases lining up with TRBD2. The CDR3 runs to 15 residues. Germline CDR1 SGHNT, CDR2 YYREEE (reference sequence). CDR3 DNA sequence: TGTGCCAGCAGAGCCGGGACTAGCGGTATCAATAAGCAGTTCTTC. Translated: CASRAGTSGINKQFF.

Comment on this clonotype: Since a much larger clone is just one base distant, this may be a read error. The chain links TRBV28 to TRBJ1-6; no clear D. Germline-derived CDR1 and CDR2 are MDHEN and SYDVKM. This CDR3 is 12 amino acids long. The CDR3 DNA sequence: TGTGCCAGGAGTTTCCGGGAGACACCCCTCCACTTT. This codes for CARSFRETPLHF.

V usage is TRBV29-1 and J usage is TRBJ2-1; D might be TRBD1 (6 bases). From germline, CDR1 is SQVTM and CDR2 ANQGSEA. V was clipped by 0 bases and J by 4 bases, with 16 bases between them. CDR3 length equals 16 residues. The CDR3 region is CSVEDQRQGCYNEQFF. CDR3 nucleotide sequence: TGCAGCGTTGAAGATCAGCGGCAGGGGTGTTACAATGAGCAGTTCTTC.

CDR3 amino acids: CSVEGSSFGYTF. CDR3 bases: TGCAGCGTTGAAGGTAGTAGCTTTGGCTACACCTTC. The chain carries TRBV29-1 and TRBJ1-2; D is ambiguous. The CDR3 has 12 residues. The V end was cut by 1 base, the J end by 7 bases, with 10 bases between. CDR1 is SQVTM and CDR2 is ANQGSEA in the germline V gene.

On this clonotype: At one boundary the junction diverges from the germline segment, which might be a read error. The V gene is TRBV20-1, the J gene TRBJ2-2; 7 bases align to TRBD2. CDR1 DFQATT and CDR2 SNEGSKA come from the germline V gene (reference sequence). The CDR3 runs 14 residues. The CDR3 coding sequence is TGCAGTGCTAGACTGGCGGGAGACACCCGGGAGCTGCTTTTT. Its protein is CSARLAGDTRELLF.

Details on this clonotype: One base away lies a much larger clone, so this may be a sequencing read error. The rearrangement uses TRBV20-1 and TRBJ2-1; tentatively, D is TRBD2 (6 bases). CDR3 length: 14 residues. The V gene's germline CDR1 is DFQATT and CDR2 SNEGSKA (reference sequence). The V end lost 6 bases, the J end lost 2 bases, and 14 bases lay between the germline ends. CDR3 amino acids: CSARLVPAYNEQFF. CDR3 bases: TGCAGTGCGAGACTAGTGCCTGCCTACAATGAGCAGTTCTTC.

The chain uses TRBV6-5 and TRBJ1-3; D call uncertain. V shed 6 bases and J shed 7 bases, with 16 bases lying between them. Germline CDR1 and CDR2: MNHEY and SVGAGI. The CDR3 loop spans 14 amino acids. CDR3 in amino acids: CASRPAYNSNTIYF. The CDR3 DNA reads as TGTGCCAGCAGACCGGCCTACAATTCGAACACCATATATTTT.

Remarks on this clonotype: A much larger clone lies a single base off, so this may be a read error. The CDR3 nucleotides read TGCAGTGCCACAAAGGGGGCGCTTTACAATGAGCAGTTCTTC. This codes for CSATKGALYNEQFF. V usage is TRBV20-1 and J usage is TRBJ2-1; 7 positions agree with TRBD1. In germline, CDR1 is DFQATT, CDR2 SNEGSKA (reference sequence). The trim removed 6 bases at V and 4 bases at J, leaving 9 bases unmatched. This CDR3 is built from 14 residues.

This clonotype was counted between two and nine times. A read error may be the cause here, since a much bigger clone is one base away. This rearrangement joins TRBV12-3 or TRBV12-4 to TRBJ2-2; D not certain. CDR3 size: 12 residues. As DNA, the CDR3 is TGTGTCAGCAGTCCGAGGCGCGGGGAGCTGTTTTTT. Protein product: CVSSPRRGELFF.

Regarding this clonotype: This could be a read error, since a much larger clone is one nucleotide away. The chain is built from TRBV29-1 and TRBJ1-4; no firm D call. The CDR3 is 13 residues long. Per the germline V gene, CDR1 is SQVTM and CDR2 is ANQGSEA. The CDR3 DNA reads TGCAGGGTGGCGGACGGGTTTAATGAAAAACTGTTTTTT. Translation gives CRVADGFNEKLFF.

Remarks on this clonotype: An end of the junction differs from the germline gene, which may be a read error. This rearrangement joins TRBV5-1 to TRBJ1-1; weak D call: TRBD1 (5 bases). The CDR3 length is 17 residues. Germline assignment: CDR1 SGHRS and CDR2 YFSETQ. In nucleotides, the CDR3 is TGCGCCAACAGCCCCATGGCCGGGGCGACCTTGAACACTGAAGCTTTCTTT. It encodes CANSPMAGATLNTEAFF.

Of note for this clonotype: Since a much larger clone is just one base distant, this may be a read error. This chain uses TRBV12-3 or TRBV12-4 with TRBJ1-2; D might be TRBD1 (6 bases). Trimming took 3 bases from V and 4 from J, leaving 9 bases between them. This CDR3 is built from 13 residues. The CDR3 spells CASSLTGCYGYTF. CDR3 nucleotides: TGTGCCAGCAGTTTGACAGGATGCTATGGCTACACCTTC.

This clonotype showed up many times. V usage is TRBV30 and J usage is TRBJ2-5; no firm D call. Germline V gene lookup returns CDR1 GTSNPN and CDR2 SVGIG (reference sequence). The CDR3 loop spans 11 amino acids. Trimming removed 3 bases at V and 9 bases at J, with 11 bases between. The CDR3 nucleotides read TGTGCCTGGAGACAGAGTACCCCCCAGTACTTC. Translating it yields CAWRQSTPQYF.

With respect to this clonotype: The germline gene is not matched at one end of the junction; a read error may be the cause. V is TRBV11-2 and J is TRBJ2-2; possible D gene TRBD1, 6 bases. From germline, CDR1 is SGHAT and CDR2 FQNNGV. The CDR3 is 17 residues long. CDR3 sequence: CDSSPPGQPANTGELFF. The CDR3 DNA is TGTGACAGCAGTCCCCCCGGACAGCCTGCGAATACCGGGGAGCTGTTTTTT.

Concerning this clonotype: A read error is possible here, since a much larger clone lies one base away. The chain combines TRBV5-4 with TRBJ2-3; the match to TRBD2 covers 8 bases. Unmatched junction bases numbered 8, after V lost 4 bases and J lost 4 bases. The CDR3 is 15 amino acids. Germline V gives CDR1 SGHNT, CDR2 YYREEE (reference sequence). The DNA for the CDR3 is TGTGCCAGCAGCCCGTTTGCGGGGGGCGCAGATACGCAGTATTTT. Its protein is CASSPFAGGADTQYF.

With respect to this clonotype: At one end the junction does not follow the germline gene, possibly because of a read error. This sequence joins TRBV6-2 or TRBV6-3 and TRBJ2-7; 11 nucleotides agree with TRBD1. Germline V gene sequence: CDR1 MNHEY, CDR2 SVGEGT. CDR3 size: 16 residues. The CDR3 sequence is CASNYRGQGVMGEQYF. CDR3 bases: TGTGCCAGCAATTACCGGGGACAGGGGGTAATGGGCGAGCAGTACTTC.

Points on this clonotype: This sequence may be a read error, since a much larger clone differs from it by one base. V is TRBV10-3 and J is TRBJ1-5; 7 bases align to TRBD1. Germline V CDR1 and CDR2: ENHRY, SYGVKD. The CDR3 spans 13 residues. CDR3 DNA: TGTGCCATTACAGGGGAGAGGGATCAGCCCCAGGATTTT. As protein: CAITGERDQPQDF.

As for this clonotype: One end of the junction is discordant with germline, which a read error may explain. The rearrangement links TRBV20-1 to TRBJ2-7; perhaps TRBD1 as D (5 bases). Per germline, CDR1 DFQATT and CDR2 SNEGSKA (reference sequence). The CDR3 loop spans 15 amino acids. CDR3 bases: TGCAGTGCCAGAGATCGCAGGGTCTATTCCTACGGGCAGTACTTC. This translates into CSARDRRVYSYGQYF.

The rearrangement joins TRBV4-2 to TRBJ1-2; possibly TRBD1 for D (5 bases). This CDR3 is built from 12 residues. Germline assignment: CDR1 LGHNA and CDR2 YNFKEQ. CDR3 nucleotides: TGTGCTAGCTTGGGGGGAGCCTATGGCTACACCTTC. Encoded protein: CASLGGAYGYTF.

Points on this clonotype: A read error may account for a junction end that differs from germline. V and J are TRBV12-3 or TRBV12-4 and TRBJ1-5, with 9 bases lining up with TRBD1. This CDR3 comprises 15 residues. Written as DNA, the CDR3 is TGTGCCAGCGGGCGGACAGGGGATTACAATCAGGCCCAGCATTTT. Protein sequence: CASGRTGDYNQAQHF.

As to this clonotype: A single base separates this from a much larger clone, so it may be a read error. This chain joins TRBV11-1 and TRBJ1-6; D remains ambiguous. This CDR3 is 15 amino acids long. The V gene's germline CDR1 is SGHAT and CDR2 FQDESV (reference sequence). The CDR3 region is CAGSLDAAPENPLHF. The CDR3 DNA reads as TGTGCCGGCAGCTTAGATGCAGCCCCGGAGAATCCCCTCCACTTT.

A word on this clonotype: The junction differs from germline at one of its ends, possibly a read error. V usage is TRBV12-3 or TRBV12-4 and J usage is TRBJ1-5; D may be TRBD1 (6 bases). The CDR3 totals 11 residues. CDR3 in amino acids: CVSRGRGGQHF. CDR3 in DNA: TGTGTCAGCAGAGGGAGGGGGGGACAGCATTTT.

As concerns this clonotype: The conserved phenylalanine or tryptophan normally closing the CDR3 is absent here, so this likely arose from a read error. V is TRBV20-1 and J is TRBJ2-7; a weak D match, TRBD2 (5 bases). The CDR3 loop spans 13 amino acids. Per germline, CDR1 DFQATT and CDR2 SNEGSKA (reference sequence). CDR3 protein: CGARTSMRHEQYL. CDR3 nucleotides: TGCGGTGCTAGGACTTCTATGAGGCACGAGCAGTACCTC.

The rearrangement uses TRBV20-1 and TRBJ2-7; D gene uncertain. Trimming stripped 0 bases from V and 5 bases from J, with 8 bases between. The CDR3 totals 12 residues. Germline V gene data show CDR1 as DFQATT and CDR2 as SNEGSKA (reference sequence). The CDR3 is CSAREQTHEQYF. The CDR3 DNA follows: TGCAGTGCTAGAGAACAGACCCACGAGCAGTACTTC.

As to this clonotype: One end of the junction is discordant with germline, which a read error may explain. This chain links TRBV6-5 with TRBJ2-5, with D unclear. Germline V lookup: CDR1 MNHEY, CDR2 SVGAGI. The CDR3 has 14 amino acids. Here the CDR3 DNA reads TGTGCCAGCAGCTTTGACGCTTTCCAAGAGGCCCAGTACTTC. This sequence encodes CASSFDAFQEAQYF.